This TCR beta chain was observed in a study of molecular identifiers for immune sequencing clone quantification. Preparation of the bulk TCR libraries relied on previously described methods and listed TCR primers. TCRdb reanalysed the PCR reads using MiXCR and keeps one entry per CDR3 protein. This sample has approximately 100,000 distinct CDR3 sequences; roughly 38% occur once, and the top ten carry 4% to 5%. General study points: Under 1% of molecules in naive cells, but over 99% of effector molecules, belonged to clones above 20 RNA copies.

Trimming took off 5 bases at V and 3 bases at J, with 13 bases between the two ends. The CDR3 spans 14 residues. CDR1 MNHEY and CDR2 SVGEGT come from the germline V gene. This clonotype occurred once. Its antigen is undetermined. This TCR was recovered from a human donor in good health. Some libraries in this study had Jurkat cell RNA spiked in. The sequenced sample consisted of naive CD8+ T cells from blood, with Jurkat cell RNA spiked in. Subset here: FACS-sorted CD8+CD4-CCR7+CD45RA+ naive T cells. The chain employs TRBV6-2 or TRBV6-3 and TRBJ2-5, with D perhaps being TRBD1 or TRBD2 (5 bases each). The CDR3 DNA sequence: TGTGCCAGCAGTGACCCGGGACCCAAAGAGACCCAGTACTTC. Protein sequence: CASSDPGPKETQYF.